In this sample, the clone carrying this T cell receptor beta chain turned up once. These data are taken from a study of blood T cell repertoires in COVID-19. About the study: The United States, Italy and Spain provided the acute and convalescent COVID-19 samples. PBMCs, B-cell-depleted T cells, or T cells were the source of the cDNA or gDNA that made up the material.

Study processing details: Reference gene primer amplification yielded estimated nucleated cell counts. Data came from immunoSEQ multiplex PCR; TCRdb stores just in-frame clones and leaves some out. The D gene and trimming were derived from the DNA, and the V and J assignments and clone size from that table. The sample lists about 240,000 clones, over 65% occurring once. V shed 6 bases and J shed 1 base, with 10 bases lying between them. The CDR3 contains 14 residues. CDR1 and CDR2 from the germline V gene are LNHDA and SQIVND (reference sequence). The TCR was taken from a woman over 75 with acute or convalescent COVID-19. The genes are TRBV19 and TRBJ2-1, with D tentatively TRBD1 (5 bases). The material sequenced was peripheral blood. The CDR3: CASSLRVSYNEQFF. The CDR3 bases are TGTGCCAGTAGCCTCAGGGTTTCCTACAATGAGCAGTTCTTC. Drawing the rest from reference TRBV19 and TRBJ2-1, the complete variable domain is DGGITQSPKYLFRKEGQNVTLSCEQNLNHDAMYWYRQDPGQGLRLIYYSQIVNDFQKGDIAEGYSVSREKKESFPLTVTSAQKNPTAFYLCASSLRVSYNEQFFGPGTRLTVL.